The 15 T cell receptor beta chains below were found in one sample sequenced in a study of CD4+ T cells in melanoma. The assay was immunoSEQ multiplex PCR, and TCRdb's table has in-frame clones only and misses some. The repertoire consists of over 100,000 clones, with about 92% occurring once and the leading ten covering roughly 3.3%. Sample: peripheral blood. Every receptor here comes from a human donor with melanoma.

V gene TRBV28 combines with J gene TRBJ2-7; the match to TRBD1 covers 9 bases. Germline CDR1 and CDR2: MDHEN and SYDVKM. After removal of 6 bases from V and 3 bases from J, the junction contained 3 bases not matched to a gene. The CDR3 has 13 amino acids. For the CDR3, the DNA is TGTGCCAGCAGGACGGGACAGGGCTACGAGCAGTACTTC. This gives the protein CASRTGQGYEQYF.

The sample holds one count of this clone. V is TRBV9 and J is TRBJ1-4; D not resolved. The CDR3 contains 14 residues. Germline lookup yields CDR1 SGDLS and CDR2 YYNGEE. The V gene lost 0 bases and the J gene lost 9 bases, with 12 bases spanning the gap. In nucleotides, the CDR3 is TGTGCCAGCAGCGTAGCCGGCGAGGCGCAAAAACTGTTTTTT. Encoded protein: CASSVAGEAQKLFF.

The chain joins TRBV27 to TRBJ1-6; D possibly corresponds to TRBD1 (6 bases). CDR1 and CDR2 (germline): MNHEY, SMNVEV (reference sequence). The CDR3 is 14 residues long. V was trimmed by 3 bases and J by 8 bases, leaving 11 bases between them. CDR3 DNA: TGTGCCAGCAGTTTGGACAGCTCTTATTCACCCCTCCACTTT. It yields the protein CASSLDSSYSPLHF.

The chain is built from TRBV9 and TRBJ2-7, with 13 bases identical to TRBD2. Germline CDR1 reads SGDLS; CDR2 reads YYNGEE. Trimming at V came to 3 bases and at J to 5 bases, leaving 8 bases not matched to a gene. CDR3 length equals 16 residues. The CDR3 loop reads CASSAKLAGGVNEQYF. CDR3 DNA sequence: TGTGCCAGCAGCGCCAAACTAGCGGGAGGGGTCAACGAGCAGTACTTC. Variable domain in full (rest from reference TRBV9 and TRBJ2-7): DSGVTQTPKHLITATGQRVTLRCSPRSGDLSVYWYQQSLDQGLQFLIQYYNGEERAKGNILERFSAQQFPDLHSELNLSSLELGDSALYFCASSAKLAGGVNEQYFGPGTRLTVT.

The chain is built from TRBV29-1 and TRBJ2-2; 8 bases match TRBD1. The trim removed 4 bases at V and 4 bases at J, leaving 8 bases unmatched. Germline CDR1 SQVTM, CDR2 ANQGSEA. The CDR3 covers 15 residues. The CDR3 is CSVGGQAASTGELFF. In nucleotides, the CDR3 is TGCAGCGTTGGGGGACAGGCGGCGAGCACCGGGGAGCTGTTTTTT.

The chain combines TRBV28 with TRBJ2-7; 7 bases agree with TRBD1. The length of the CDR3 is 16 residues. From germline, CDR1 is MDHEN and CDR2 SYDVKM. The V and J ends lost 5 bases and 3 bases, in that order; junction bases with no gene match: 13. This chain's CDR3 is CASSGPGQSSLYEQYF. CDR3 nucleotide sequence: TGTGCCAGCAGTGGACCGGGACAGTCTTCCCTCTACGAGCAGTACTTC.

This clone was observed once. This sequence joins TRBV7-8 and TRBJ2-5, with 10 bases that match TRBD2. CDR3 length: 16 amino acids. Germline trimming cut 5 bases from V and 5 bases from J; bases unmatched to any gene: 11. Germline V lookup: CDR1 SGHVS, CDR2 FQNEAQ. The CDR3 is CASSISPLAGDETQYF. The DNA of the CDR3 is TGTGCCAGCAGCATAAGCCCGCTAGCGGGAGATGAGACCCAGTACTTC.

This clone was counted between two and nine times. CDR3 in DNA: TGTGCCAGCAGTCTCCGGACAGGGCAAGAGACCCAGTACTTC. It encodes CASSLRTGQETQYF. This rearrangement joins TRBV28 to TRBJ2-5; TRBD1 aligns across 8 bases. This CDR3 region has 14 residues. Germline V CDR1 and CDR2: MDHEN, SYDVKM. Trimming took 5 bases from V and 2 from J; bases not matched to a gene: 4.

The chain joins TRBV15 to TRBJ1-6; no firm D call. V gave up 3 bases and J gave up 0 bases, with 9 bases separating them. Germline CDR1 reads LNHNV; CDR2 reads YYDKDF (reference sequence). This CDR3 is built from 16 residues. The CDR3 protein is CATSSRQSSYNSPLHF. The CDR3 region has the DNA TGTGCCACCAGCAGCCGGCAGAGCTCCTATAATTCACCCCTCCACTTT.

The chain recombines TRBV2 with TRBJ1-2; D perhaps matches TRBD1 (6 bases). With 4 bases removed from V and 6 bases from J, the gap between germline ends came to 12 bases. CDR3 length: 13 amino acids. Germline CDR1 SNHLY, CDR2 FYNNEI. CDR3 coding DNA: TGTGCCAGCAGTGTTGATAGGGGGAATGGCTACACCTTC. The encoded protein is CASSVDRGNGYTF.

The V call is TRBV4-1, the J call TRBJ2-4, with D hard to call. Trimming shortened V by 3 bases and J by 6 bases, and 15 bases separated the two germline ends. Per the germline V gene, CDR1 is MGHRA and CDR2 is YSYEKL. The CDR3 has 15 amino acids. CDR3 nucleotide sequence: TGCGCCAGCAGCCAGGCCGATAAATGGAGAAACATTCAGTACTTC. Residues: CASSQADKWRNIQYF.

This clone was seen a handful of times. This chain links TRBV18 with TRBJ1-3; D may be TRBD1 (5 bases). Trimming cost V 4 bases and J 4 bases, with 11 bases left between them. The CDR3 contains 14 residues. Germline CDR1 and CDR2: KGHSH and LQKENI. The CDR3 DNA sequence: TGTGCCAGCTCACTCGGGGCTGACGGAAACACCATATATTTT. Protein sequence: CASSLGADGNTIYF.

The rearrangement joins TRBV14 to TRBJ1-2; unclear D gene. Per germline, CDR1 SGHDN and CDR2 FVKESK. The CDR3 contains 13 residues. Deletions cut 5 bases from V and 8 bases from J, with 15 bases between. CDR3 coding DNA: TGTGCCAGCAGCGAACGAGGGATTGGGGGCTACACCTTC. It yields the protein CASSERGIGGYTF.

This clone was recorded only once. The chain couples TRBV28 to TRBJ1-3; a possible D gene is TRBD1 (6 bases). V dropped 2 bases and J dropped 2 bases, with 16 bases sitting between them. CDR1 and CDR2 (germline): MDHEN, SYDVKM. The CDR3 is 17 residues long. The CDR3 here is CASSLRPKTGPGNTIYF. The CDR3 coding sequence is TGTGCCAGCAGTTTACGACCCAAGACAGGTCCTGGAAACACCATATATTTT. Supplemented by reference TRBV28 and TRBJ1-3, the full variable domain reads DVKVTQSSRYLVKRTGEKVFLECVQDMDHENMFWYRQDPGLGLRLIYFSYDVKMKEKGDIPEGYSVSREKKERFSLILESASTNQTSMYLCASSLRPKTGPGNTIYFGEGSWLTVV.

The chain has TRBV7-9 and TRBJ1-2; D call uncertain. The germline gives CDR1 SEHNR, CDR2 FQNEAQ (reference sequence). This CDR3 has 14 amino acids. Trimming cost V 4 bases and J 6 bases, with 15 bases left between them. The CDR3 bases are TGTGCCAGCAGCTGGACCCCGGAGGCACATGGCTACACCTTC. As protein: CASSWTPEAHGYTF.